This T cell receptor beta chain was sequenced in a study of a mutant IDH1 vaccine in newly diagnosed glioma. Study at large: Patients under treatment included about 60% males and 37.5% females and had a mean age of approximately 40 years. The therapy given earlier, which was standard therapy, consisted of radiotherapy, temozolomide, or both, and most of the patients received both.

Concerning this clone: Its antigen is currently unknown.

Time point given: week 23, last vaccination. Mutant IDH1 20-mer peptide, at 300 ug, made up each vaccine dose, with topical imiquimod. Astrocytomas found in donors were new, WHO grade 3 or 4, IDH1-mutant and ATRX-lost. Some clones are missing from TCRdb's copy, which holds only in-frame ones; the method was immunoSEQ multiplex PCR. The data hold almost 85,000 clones, with roughly 85% observed a single time. The germline V gene has CDR1 MDHEN and CDR2 SYDVKM. After removal of 6 bases from V and 0 bases from J, the junction contained 2 bases not matched to a gene. This CDR3 is built from 13 residues. General observations from the study: Changes in the top peripheral T cell clonotypes seemingly had no bearing on pseudoprogression.

Sample: PBMCs, taken from a glioma patient whose treatment included an IDH1 peptide vaccine. The chain carries TRBV28 and TRBJ2-7; 7 positions match TRBD1. This receptor was identified in a man aged 25 to 40 with glioma. Some clones in this sample may be carry-over from other donors' samples. This chain's CDR3 is CASRTGASYEQYF. The CDR3 bases are TGTGCCAGCAGAACAGGGGCCTCCTACGAGCAGTACTTC.